Shown below are 31 T cell receptor beta chains from a single sample sequenced in a study of shared clonotypes between healthy human individuals. Sequencing used immunoSEQ multiplex PCR; TCRdb keeps in-frame clones, though not all of them. The sample carries some 1.4 million clones, roughly 96% recorded once. Sequencing was done on a sample of naive CD4+ T cells sorted from blood. Subset denoted: CD45RA+ positively selected. The receptor source for this set is a man aged 25-45 years in good health.

The genes are TRBV6-5 and TRBJ2-7; D gene ambiguous. Trimming took 5 bases from V and 2 from J, leaving 13 bases between them. The CDR3 length is 14 residues. Germline CDR1 reads MNHEY; CDR2 reads SVGAGI. In DNA, the CDR3 is TGTGCCAGCAGTCCCGGATGGGGAACCTACGAGCAGTACTTC. It encodes CASSPGWGTYEQYF.

This chain joins TRBV10-1 and TRBJ2-1; 13 bases align to TRBD2. The junction had 8 bases not matched to a gene; V was cut back by 6 bases and J by 6 bases. Germline CDR1 and CDR2: WNHNN and SYGVQD (reference sequence). The CDR3 spans 16 residues. The CDR3 region has the DNA TGCGCCAGCAGCCGGACTAGCGGGAGTCGCGGCAATGAGCAGTTCTTC. Translation gives CASSRTSGSRGNEQFF.

V gene TRBV20-1 combines with J gene TRBJ1-2; D is perhaps TRBD1 (6 bases). CDR3 length: 11 amino acids. Germline values: CDR1 DFQATT, CDR2 SNEGSKA (reference sequence). Trimming stripped 8 bases from V and 1 base from J, with 8 bases between. CDR3 region: CSPDSNYGYTF. The CDR3 bases are TGCAGTCCGGACAGTAACTATGGCTACACCTTC.

The rearrangement joins TRBV10-3 to TRBJ2-3; TRBD2 matches 12 bases. The CDR3 loop spans 15 amino acids. J lost 6 bases, V lost 4 bases, and 5 bases had no gene match. CDR1 and CDR2 from the germline V gene are ENHRY and SYGVKD. The CDR3: CAISGLAGGGDTQYF. The DNA for the CDR3 is TGTGCCATCAGTGGCCTAGCGGGAGGGGGGGATACGCAGTATTTT.

This clone has just one count. The rearrangement joins TRBV9 to TRBJ2-1; D not resolved. V lost 3 bases, J lost 0 bases, and 13 bases lay in between. Germline V gives CDR1 SGDLS, CDR2 YYNGEE. This CDR3 spans 16 amino acids. For the CDR3, the DNA is TGTGCCAGCAGCGGAGGAGACTCCCTCTCCTACAATGAGCAGTTCTTC. Its translation: CASSGGDSLSYNEQFF.

This rearrangement joins TRBV18 to TRBJ2-7, with 12 positions matching TRBD1. Germline trimming cut 6 bases from V and 5 bases from J; bases unmatched to any gene: 8. CDR3 length: 15 amino acids. Germline lookup yields CDR1 KGHSH and CDR2 LQKENI. The CDR3 sequence: CASSPPGQGANEQYF. As DNA, the CDR3 is TGTGCCAGCTCGCCTCCGGGACAGGGGGCCAACGAGCAGTACTTC.

The chain joins TRBV27 to TRBJ2-7; TRBD1 aligns across 9 bases. The CDR3 consists of 13 residues. With V trimmed by 5 bases and J by 4 bases, 3 bases remained unmatched. Germline V gives CDR1 MNHEY, CDR2 SMNVEV (reference sequence). The DNA for the CDR3 is TGTGCCAGCAGTGTGGACAGGGGATACGAGCAGTACTTC. Amino acid sequence: CASSVDRGYEQYF.

This chain uses TRBV5-6 with TRBJ1-6; D ambiguous. The germline CDR1 and CDR2 sequences are SGHDT and YYEEEE. CDR3 length: 14 residues. Trimming cost V 2 bases and J 8 bases, with 11 bases left between them. The CDR3 region is CASSFVSEYSPLHF. The CDR3 DNA is TGTGCCAGCAGCTTCGTATCCGAGTATTCACCCCTCCACTTT.

This CDR3 reads CASSALVCRTANNEQFF. CDR3 sequence (DNA): TGCGCCAGCAGTGCACTAGTTTGTAGGACGGCGAACAATGAGCAGTTCTTC. This sequence joins TRBV10-1 and TRBJ2-1; D perhaps matches TRBD2 (5 bases). The CDR3 loop spans 17 amino acids. Trimming took off 4 bases at V and 5 bases at J, with 21 bases between the two ends. CDR1 and CDR2 from the germline V gene are WNHNN and SYGVQD (reference sequence).

The genes are TRBV27 and TRBJ2-2; D unresolved. The V and J ends lost 6 bases and 2 bases respectively, with 13 bases between them. The CDR3 contains 15 residues. Germline V CDR1 and CDR2: MNHEY, SMNVEV (reference sequence). In nucleotides, the CDR3 is TGTGCCAGCAGCATGCACGGAATCAACACCGGGGAGCTGTTTTTT. This gives the protein CASSMHGINTGELFF.

This chain links TRBV20-1 with TRBJ1-2; D gene uncertain. The CDR3 covers 8 residues. Germline V CDR1 and CDR2: DFQATT, SNEGSKA (reference sequence). The DNA for the CDR3 is TGCAAAGGGAATGGCTACACCTTC. This sequence encodes CKGNGYTF.

This chain uses TRBV27 with TRBJ1-3; possible D gene TRBD1, 5 bases. The germline CDR1 and CDR2 sequences are MNHEY and SMNVEV (reference sequence). Trimming took off 3 bases at V and 1 base at J, with 13 bases between the two ends. This CDR3 contains 16 residues. This CDR3 reads CASSLSREASGNTIYF. CDR3 DNA sequence: TGTGCCAGCAGTTTGAGCAGGGAGGCGTCTGGAAACACCATATATTTT.

In this sample, this clone turned up once. The V gene is TRBV5-4, the J gene TRBJ2-1; a weak D match, TRBD2 (5 bases). V lost 2 bases and J lost 8, with 20 bases in between. CDR3 length: 16 amino acids. Germline V lookup: CDR1 SGHNT, CDR2 YYREEE (reference sequence). The CDR3 DNA reads as TGTGCCAGCAGCTTTAACGGTCCTTCGACTACAGATGAGCAGTTCTTC. Protein product: CASSFNGPSTTDEQFF.

This chain connects TRBV5-4 to TRBJ2-5; 9 positions match TRBD1. CDR3 length: 15 amino acids. The germline CDR1 and CDR2 sequences are SGHNT and YYREEE (reference sequence). Unmatched junction bases numbered 6, after V lost 4 bases and J lost 2 bases. This chain's CDR3 is CASSADRGWQETQYF. CDR3 in DNA: TGTGCCAGCAGCGCGGACAGGGGCTGGCAAGAGACCCAGTACTTC.

The rearrangement joins TRBV7-8 to TRBJ2-3; TRBD2 agrees at 7 bases. In germline, CDR1 is SGHVS, CDR2 FQNEAQ. The junction had 5 bases not matched to a gene; V was cut back by 5 bases and J by 3 bases. This CDR3 is 14 amino acids long. CDR3 amino acids: CASSLIGRTDTQYF. The CDR3 DNA is TGTGCCAGCAGCCTAATCGGGAGGACAGATACGCAGTATTTT.

V and J are TRBV5-6 and TRBJ2-2; 7 positions match TRBD2. Germline V gene data show CDR1 as SGHDT and CDR2 as YYEEEE. This CDR3 has 16 amino acids. V trimming: 6 bases; J trimming: 1 base; junction bases outside the gene matches: 9. The CDR3 reads CASTLSGRGNTGELFF. In DNA form, the CDR3 reads TGTGCCAGCACCCTCTCTGGGAGGGGGAACACCGGGGAGCTGTTTTTT.

This rearrangement joins TRBV2 to TRBJ1-2; D might be TRBD1 (6 bases). Per germline, CDR1 SNHLY and CDR2 FYNNEI. There are 12 residues in the CDR3. V was trimmed by 5 bases and J by 6 bases, leaving 10 bases between them. DNA for the CDR3: TGTGCCAGCAGTTGGGGGGCAGATGGCTACACCTTC. Protein: CASSWGADGYTF.

The gene calls are TRBV18 and TRBJ1-2, with D possibly TRBD1 on 5 matching bases. The CDR3 runs 18 residues. V dropped 1 base and J dropped 3 bases, with 21 bases sitting between them. CDR1 and CDR2 from the germline V gene are KGHSH and LQKENI. The CDR3, as DNA: TGTGCCAGCTCACCACTAGGCCCCGGGACCGGGAACGACTATGGCTACACCTTC. Encoded protein: CASSPLGPGTGNDYGYTF. Full variable domain (outside the CDR3, taken from reference TRBV18 and TRBJ1-2): NAGVMQNPRHLVRRRGQEARLRCSPMKGHSHVYWYRQLPEEGLKFMVYLQKENIIDESGMPKERFSAEFPKEGPSILRIQQVVRGDSAAYFCASSPLGPGTGNDYGYTFGSGTRLTVV.

The CDR3 protein is CASSVGVGDNSGANVLTF. CDR3 sequence (DNA): TGTGCCAGCAGCGTAGGGGTAGGGGACAACTCTGGGGCCAACGTCCTGACTTTC. The J gene is TRBJ2-6, the V gene TRBV9; a weak D match, TRBD1 (6 bases). CDR1 SGDLS and CDR2 YYNGEE come from the germline V gene. Deletions cut 0 bases from V and 0 bases from J, with 13 bases between. This CDR3 has 18 amino acids.

This chain joins TRBV10-1 and TRBJ1-4; D is unresolved. Germline loops: CDR1 WNHNN, CDR2 SYGVQD (reference sequence). The germline V and J ends were trimmed by 0 bases and 4 bases, with 3 bases remaining between them. This CDR3 comprises 13 residues. CDR3 bases: TGCGCCAGCAGTGAGTCGGGTAATGAAAAACTGTTTTTT. It codes for CASSESGNEKLFF.

The chain couples TRBV27 to TRBJ2-7, with a possible D match to TRBD2 (5 bases). This CDR3 spans 15 amino acids. Between the trimmed V and J ends, which lost 0 bases and 6 bases, there was a span of 15 bases. The germline V gene encodes CDR1 MNHEY and CDR2 SMNVEV (reference sequence). The CDR3: CASSLSAITSFEQYF. The CDR3 nucleotides read TGTGCCAGCAGTTTATCGGCCATTACTAGTTTCGAGCAGTACTTC.

V and J are TRBV19 and TRBJ1-2; TRBD1 matches 7 bases. This CDR3 region has 13 residues. The germline V gene has CDR1 LNHDA and CDR2 SQIVND (reference sequence). After removal of 5 bases from V and 4 bases from J, the junction contained 4 bases not matched to a gene. The CDR3 nucleotides read TGTGCCAGTAGTTTGACAGGGCCCTATGGCTACACCTTC. As protein: CASSLTGPYGYTF. Filled out from reference TRBV19 and TRBJ1-2, the complete variable domain reads DGGITQSPKYLFRKEGQNVTLSCEQNLNHDAMYWYRQDPGQGLRLIYYSQIVNDFQKGDIAEGYSVSREKKESFPLTVTSAQKNPTAFYLCASSLTGPYGYTFGSGTRLTVV.

The gene calls are TRBV18 and TRBJ2-2, with 7 bases aligning to TRBD1. This CDR3 contains 16 residues. The ends lost 3 bases at V and 2 bases at J; junction bases unmatched: 6. Per the germline V gene, CDR1 is KGHSH and CDR2 is LQKENI. The CDR3 reads CASSPREGGNTGELFF. CDR3 in DNA: TGTGCCAGCTCACCCAGAGAAGGGGGCAACACCGGGGAGCTGTTTTTT.

This clone was recorded once. Other DNA sequences from this sample encode an identical CDR3 as well. This sequence joins TRBV7-2 and TRBJ2-7; a weak D match, TRBD2 (5 bases). CDR3 size: 14 residues. The germline gives CDR1 SGHTA, CDR2 FQGNSA. Deletions cut 2 bases from V and 1 base from J, with 9 bases between. CDR3 amino acids: CASSLTGLSYEQYF. CDR3 bases: TGTGCCAGCAGCTTAACGGGATTGTCCTACGAGCAGTACTTC.

The rearrangement links TRBV7-6 to TRBJ2-1; the match to TRBD2 covers 8 bases. V lost 1 base to trimming and J lost 6 bases; unmatched junction nucleotides: 8. Per germline, CDR1 SGHVS and CDR2 FNYEAQ. The CDR3 totals 16 residues. The CDR3 DNA sequence: TGTGCCAGCAGCTTAGTAACGGGAGGGGGTATCAATGAGCAGTTCTTC. This codes for CASSLVTGGGINEQFF.

The chain joins TRBV5-6 to TRBJ2-5; unclear D gene. The CDR3 contains 14 residues. The germline gives CDR1 SGHDT, CDR2 YYEEEE. Trimming pared 1 base from V and 1 base from J, leaving 8 bases between. CDR3 amino acids: CASSLNSVQETQYF. The DNA of the CDR3 is TGTGCCAGCAGCTTGAACAGCGTCCAAGAGACCCAGTACTTC.

The CDR3 reads CASSPGTAFGYGYTF. CDR3 bases: TGCGCCAGCAGCCCCGGGACAGCCTTTGGCTATGGCTACACCTTC. This sequence joins TRBV5-1 and TRBJ1-2, with TRBD1 identical over 7 bases. Trimming removed 4 bases from V and 4 bases from J; junction bases left unmatched: 10. Looked up from germline, CDR1 is SGHRS and CDR2 is YFSETQ. CDR3 size: 15 residues.

This rearrangement joins TRBV5-4 to TRBJ2-3; 7 bases fit TRBD2. Germline CDR1 SGHNT, CDR2 YYREEE (reference sequence). V shed 3 bases, J shed 4 bases, and the junction held 8 bases outside the gene matches. This CDR3 contains 15 residues. The CDR3 region has the DNA TGTGCCAGCAGCTCCCGACAAGCGGGATCAGATACGCAGTATTTT. Its translation is CASSSRQAGSDTQYF. The variable domain in full, with the rest retrieved from reference TRBV5-4 and TRBJ2-3, is ETGVTQSPTHLIKTRGQQVTLRCSSQSGHNTVSWYQQALGQGPQFIFQYYREEENGRGNFPPRFSGLQFPNYSSELNVNALELDDSALYLCASSSRQAGSDTQYFGPGTRLTVL.

V usage is TRBV19 and J usage is TRBJ1-1, with D possibly TRBD1 on 5 matching bases. The CDR3 length is 14 residues. V was clipped by 6 bases and J by 4 bases, with 15 bases between them. Germline loops: CDR1 LNHDA, CDR2 SQIVND (reference sequence). This CDR3 reads CASSWQGPRTEAFF. CDR3 nucleotides: TGTGCCAGTAGCTGGCAGGGACCGCGCACTGAAGCTTTCTTT.

The rearrangement joins TRBV4-3 to TRBJ2-7, with TRBD2 as a possible D gene (6 bases). Trimming took off 4 bases at V and 3 bases at J, with 10 bases between the two ends. This CDR3 contains 13 residues. The germline V gene has CDR1 LGHNA and CDR2 YSLEER. The CDR3 spells CASSRRAGYEQYF. The CDR3 DNA reads as TGCGCCAGCAGCCGGAGGGCAGGCTACGAGCAGTACTTC.

The chain uses TRBV7-2 and TRBJ2-4, with TRBD2 matching 7 bases. Germline loops: CDR1 SGHTA, CDR2 FQGNSA. V shed 5 bases and J 1 base; nucleotides not matched to a gene: 2. The CDR3 has 14 residues. DNA for the CDR3: TGTGCCAGCAGCCGGGAGGCGGCCAAAAACATTCAGTACTTC. Translation: CASSREAAKNIQYF.